This TCR beta chain was identified during a study of shared clonotypes between healthy human individuals. This clone was recorded a few times. As yet, its antigen is unknown. When replicate PCRs were run on sorted subsets, they used about 220 ng DNA, 28,000 or so T cell genomes. TCRdb keeps only in-frame clones here, not all; method: immunoSEQ multiplex PCR. The sample lists around 2.3 million clones, nearly 97% seen once, with more than 0.1% in the top ten. The germline CDR1 and CDR2 sequences are GTSNPN and SVGIG (reference sequence). The CDR3 extends over 13 amino acids. V lost 2 bases and J 8 bases, leaving 15 bases between the germline ends. Study-wide findings and caveats: Larger estimated richness was generally seen in naive subsets than in memory subsets. Among non-shared clonotypes, generation probabilities were lower than among those shared by all four donors.

This sequence joins TRBV30 and TRBJ1-1; the D gene is possibly TRBD1 (5 bases). Sequencing was done on a sample of naive CD4+ T cells sorted from blood. Subset denoted: CD45RA+ positively selected. This clonotype originated in a man aged 18 to 30 in good health. Here the CDR3 reads CAWSLPRVGEAFF. The DNA for the CDR3 is TGTGCCTGGAGTCTTCCCAGGGTCGGGGAAGCTTTCTTT.